The entry below describes one TCR beta chain. Its antigen remains unknown. Trimming pared 0 bases from V and 4 bases from J, leaving 10 bases between. Germline CDR1 is SGHDT and CDR2 is YYEEEE. The CDR3 runs to 14 residues. 60 Vbeta and 13 Jbeta primers were used in PCR. Sequenced by immunoSEQ multiplex PCR; TCRdb stores in-frame clones only, minus some. In all, the sample yields 55,000 to 85,000 clones. The data stem from a study of cytomegalovirus exposure and HLA in healthy donors. The study's findings and limits: Earlier analysis yielded a pattern in which most TCR beta V segments were productive about 90% or about 30% of the time. Of the V segments, some could not be distinguished, including TRBV6-2 and TRBV6-3, and were excluded.

The sequence was obtained from a female donor in good health and CMV-seropositive. The chain is built from TRBV5-6 and TRBJ1-2; no definite D call. Sequencing was carried out using PBMCs. CDR3 amino acids: CASSLGVAGYGYTF. The CDR3 region has the DNA TGTGCCAGCAGCTTGGGAGTGGCGGGCTATGGCTACACCTTC. Looking up the rest from reference TRBV5-6 and TRBJ1-2 gives the full variable domain: DAGVTQSPTHLIKTRGQQVTLRCSPKSGHDTVSWYQQALGQGPQFIFQYYEEEERQRGNFPDRFSGHQFPNYSSELNVNALLLGDSALYLCASSLGVAGYGYTFGSGTRLTVV.